These T cell receptor beta chains were read from a single sample in a study of radiation and T cells in renal cell carcinoma. The protocol was immunoSEQ multiplex PCR, while the TCRdb copy is restricted to in-frame clones and leaves out a portion. The sample records 85,000 to 100,000 clones, 80% to 90% being singletons. This specimen consisted of blood, obtained from a patient whose treatment included radiotherapy and nephrectomy. The receptors were gathered from a man aged 50 to 59 with renal cell carcinoma. The CDR3 runs from the conserved cysteine through the conserved F or W. Fields, in order: J gene, D gene, clone size, V gene, CDR3 protein, CDR3 DNA. The D gene is left open where the match is weak. Expanded clones get a size class; other rows say once, few or many, or leave the size out.

TRBJ2-7	-	-	TRBV27	CASSFNGVYSYEQYF	TGTGCCAGCAGTTTTAATGGCGTTTACTCCTACGAGCAGTACTTC
TRBJ1-1	-	few	TRBV7-8	CASSLGTGMNTEAFF	TGTGCCAGCAGCTTAGGTACAGGGATGAACACTGAAGCTTTCTTT
TRBJ2-7	TRBD2	few	TRBV4-2	CASSQGLAGSYEQYF	TGTGCCAGCAGCCAAGGACTAGCGGGCTCCTACGAGCAGTACTTC
TRBJ2-3	-	-	TRBV5-1	CASSLGLVEADTQYF	TGCGCCAGCAGCTTGGGGCTAGTTGAGGCAGATACGCAGTATTTT
TRBJ2-1	TRBD1	once	TRBV6-5	CASSYGQGGNEQFF	TGTGCCAGCAGTTACGGACAGGGGGGGAATGAGCAGTTCTTC
TRBJ2-3	TRBD2	-	TRBV19	CATTARELTDTQYF	TGTGCCACCACAGCGCGGGAGCTCACAGATACGCAGTATTTT
TRBJ1-1	-	-	TRBV5-1	CASSLGWDMNTEAFF	TGCGCCAGCAGCTTGGGTTGGGACATGAACACTGAAGCTTTCTTT
TRBJ2-3	-	-	TRBV27	CASSLLGVGGRLSTDTQYF	TGTGCCAGCAGTTTATTGGGGGTGGGCGGTCGTCTTAGCACAGATACGCAGTATTTT
TRBJ2-2	-	-	TRBV6-1	CASSESDANTGELFF	TGTGCCAGCAGTGAATCTGACGCGAACACCGGGGAGCTGTTTTTT
TRBJ1-1	-	-	TRBV20-1	CSARHDGQAFF	TGCAGTGCTAGACACGACGGGCAAGCTTTCTTT
TRBJ1-1	-	-	TRBV9	CASSVRGDTEAFF	TGTGCCAGCAGCGTGCGGGGGGATACTGAAGCTTTCTTT
TRBJ1-2	-	-	TRBV9	CASRNDRTSGGYTF	TGTGCCAGCAGAAACGACAGGACCTCGGGTGGCTACACCTTC
TRBJ2-2	-	once	TRBV7-7	CASSLYGPGGGELFF	TGTGCTAGCAGCTTATATGGACCCGGGGGCGGGGAGCTGTTTTTT
TRBJ1-5	-	-	TRBV5-4	CASSILPRAYNQPQHF	TGTGCCAGCAGCATCTTACCCCGGGCCTACAATCAGCCCCAGCATTTT
TRBJ2-6	-	-	TRBV2	CASSEAAFSGANVLTF	TGTGCCAGCAGTGAAGCTGCCTTCTCTGGGGCCAACGTCCTGACTTTC
TRBJ2-1	TRBD1	-	TRBV18	CASSPAGTVYNEQFF	TGTGCCAGCTCACCAGCCGGGACAGTTTACAATGAGCAGTTCTTC
TRBJ2-6	-	once	TRBV7-2	CASSLWHSGANVLTF	TGTGCCAGCAGCTTATGGCACTCTGGGGCCAACGTCCTGACTTTC
TRBJ1-2	TRBD1	-	TRBV4-2	CASSQDSAGGYDYGYTF	TGTGCCAGCAGCCAAGATAGTGCAGGGGGATACGACTATGGCTACACCTTC
TRBJ1-6	-	-	TRBV4-3	CASSQEGKNGNSPLHF	TGCGCCAGCAGCCAAGAGGGGAAGAACGGGAATTCACCCCTCCACTTT
TRBJ2-7	-	-	TRBV19	CASSIGGRGYEQYF	TGTGCCAGTAGTATAGGAGGCCGCGGCTACGAGCAGTACTTC
TRBJ1-1	TRBD1	-	TRBV30	CAWSRGTGNTEAFF	TGTGCCTGGAGTAGGGGGACAGGGAACACTGAAGCTTTCTTT
TRBJ2-5	-	-	TRBV15	CATSRDRETQETQYF	TGTGCCACCAGCAGAGACAGGGAGACCCAAGAGACCCAGTACTTC
TRBJ2-2	-	-	TRBV10-3	CAIPQGTANTGELFF	TGTGCCATACCGCAGGGGACCGCGAACACCGGGGAGCTGTTTTTT
TRBJ1-1	-	many	TRBV7-8	CASSWDGNTEAFF	TGTGCCAGCAGCTGGGACGGTAACACTGAAGCTTTCTTT
TRBJ1-2	-	once	TRBV5-6	CASSLAGVNYGYTF	TGTGCCAGCAGCTTGGCAGGGGTTAACTATGGCTACACCTTC
TRBJ1-4	TRBD1	-	TRBV19	CASSTRTGEGEKLFF	TGTGCCAGTAGTACCCGGACAGGGGAGGGCGAAAAACTGTTTTTT
TRBJ2-1	-	-	TRBV9	CASSTRAEGTYNEQFF	TGTGCCAGCAGCACTCGGGCCGAGGGCACCTACAATGAGCAGTTCTTC
TRBJ2-5	TRBD2	-	TRBV7-2	CASSLQGLAGGETQYF	TGTGCCAGCAGCTTACAGGGACTAGCGGGGGGGGAGACCCAGTACTTC
TRBJ2-3	TRBD2	-	TRBV7-3	CASSRTLAATDTQYF	TGTGCCAGCAGCCGTACACTAGCGGCCACAGATACGCAGTATTTT
TRBJ2-1	TRBD2	-	TRBV5-1	CASSYASGGNNEQFF	TGCGCCAGCAGCTATGCTAGCGGGGGGAACAATGAGCAGTTCTTC